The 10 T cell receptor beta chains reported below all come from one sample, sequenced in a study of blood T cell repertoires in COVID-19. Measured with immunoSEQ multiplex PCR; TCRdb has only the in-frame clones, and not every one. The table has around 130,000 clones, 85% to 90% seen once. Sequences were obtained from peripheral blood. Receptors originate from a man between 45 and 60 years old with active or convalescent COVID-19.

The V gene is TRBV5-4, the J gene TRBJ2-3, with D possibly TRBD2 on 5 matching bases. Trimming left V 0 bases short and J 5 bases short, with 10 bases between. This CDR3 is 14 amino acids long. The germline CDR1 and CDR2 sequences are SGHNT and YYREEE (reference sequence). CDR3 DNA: TGTGCCAGCAGCTTGGCCCTTGGGAGAGATACGCAGTATTTT. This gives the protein CASSLALGRDTQYF.

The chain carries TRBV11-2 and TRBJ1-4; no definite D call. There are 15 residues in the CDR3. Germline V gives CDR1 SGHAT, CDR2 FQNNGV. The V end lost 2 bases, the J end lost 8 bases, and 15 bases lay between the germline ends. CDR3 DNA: TGTGCCAGCAGCTTATATTCCTCAGGCCGAGAAAAACTGTTTTTT. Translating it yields CASSLYSSGREKLFF.

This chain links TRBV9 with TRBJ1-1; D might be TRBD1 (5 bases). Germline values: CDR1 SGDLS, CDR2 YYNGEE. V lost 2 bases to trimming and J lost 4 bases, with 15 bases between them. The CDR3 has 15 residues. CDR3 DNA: TGTGCCAGCAGCGTCATAGGGGCCGCCGGCACTGAAGCTTTCTTT. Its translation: CASSVIGAAGTEAFF.

The CDR3 spells CASKEGPAKNIQYF. CDR3 DNA sequence: TGTGCCAGTAAAGAGGGCCCGGCCAAAAACATTCAGTACTTC. The chain couples TRBV19 to TRBJ2-4; D possibly corresponds to TRBD2 (5 bases). The CDR3 totals 14 residues. Germline V gives CDR1 LNHDA, CDR2 SQIVND (reference sequence). The germline V and J ends were trimmed by 7 bases and 1 base, with 11 bases remaining between them.

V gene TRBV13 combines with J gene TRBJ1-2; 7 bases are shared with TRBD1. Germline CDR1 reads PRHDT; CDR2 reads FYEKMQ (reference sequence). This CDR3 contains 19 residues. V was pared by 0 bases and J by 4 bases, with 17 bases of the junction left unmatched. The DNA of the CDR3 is TGTGCCAGCAGCTTAGGCCTGCATGAGGGACAGACTACCCTCTATGGCTACACCTTC. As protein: CASSLGLHEGQTTLYGYTF.

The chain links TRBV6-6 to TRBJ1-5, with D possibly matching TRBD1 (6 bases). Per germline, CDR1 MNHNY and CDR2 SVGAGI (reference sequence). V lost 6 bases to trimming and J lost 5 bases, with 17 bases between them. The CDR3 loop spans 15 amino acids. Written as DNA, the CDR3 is TGTGCCAGCAGCGCAGGGACACAGCTGGATCAGCCCCAGCATTTT. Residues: CASSAGTQLDQPQHF.

In DNA, the CDR3 is TGTGCCAGCAGGACACCCGGCCCCGGGGAGCTGTTTTTT. Translating gives CASRTPGPGELFF. The chain is built from TRBV12-3 or TRBV12-4 and TRBJ2-2; D is uncertain. V was trimmed by 6 bases and J by 6 bases, leaving 11 bases between them. The CDR3 has 13 residues.

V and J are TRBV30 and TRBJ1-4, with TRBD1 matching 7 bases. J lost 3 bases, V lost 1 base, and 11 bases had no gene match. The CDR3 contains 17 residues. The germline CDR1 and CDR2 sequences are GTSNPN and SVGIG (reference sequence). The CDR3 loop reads CAWSDLATGIPNEKLFF. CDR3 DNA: TGTGCCTGGAGTGACCTCGCGACAGGGATTCCTAATGAAAAACTGTTTTTT.

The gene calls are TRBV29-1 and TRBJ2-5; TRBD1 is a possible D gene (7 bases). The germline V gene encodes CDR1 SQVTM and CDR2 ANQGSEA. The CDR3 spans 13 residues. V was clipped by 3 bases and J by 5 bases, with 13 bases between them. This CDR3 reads CSVEEGARETQYF. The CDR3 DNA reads TGCAGCGTTGAGGAGGGGGCAAGGGAGACCCAGTACTTC.

The CDR3 is CASSAYRGTEAFF. The CDR3 bases are TGTGCCAGCAGTGCGTACAGGGGTACTGAAGCTTTCTTT. V is TRBV25-1 and J is TRBJ1-1; 7 bases agree with TRBD1. The junction had 4 bases not matched to a gene; V was cut back by 4 bases and J by 5 bases. CDR3 size: 13 residues. Germline CDR1 MGHDK, CDR2 SYGVNS.